Each of the 17 T cell receptor beta chains below was sequenced from the same sample in a study of T cell responses to AZD1222 COVID-19 vaccine. Profiling relied on immunoSEQ multiplex PCR, and the TCRdb table lists in-frame clones only, not all of them. This table lists some 150,000 clones. The specimen was peripheral blood. The source of these receptors is an adult in good health.

This chain connects TRBV2 to TRBJ2-3; 8 nucleotides align to TRBD1. From germline, CDR1 is SNHLY and CDR2 FYNNEI. J gave up 5 bases and V 4 bases, and 8 bases lay outside the gene matches. The CDR3 loop spans 15 amino acids. CDR3 sequence (DNA): TGTGCCAGCAGTGCGGTCAGGGGGCGAGGAGATACGCAGTATTTT. Its translation is CASSAVRGRGDTQYF.

The chain uses TRBV5-1 and TRBJ1-1; a weak D match, TRBD1 (6 bases). The CDR3 is 14 residues long. Trimming removed 3 bases from V and 4 bases from J, with 13 bases in between. Looked up from germline, CDR1 is SGHRS and CDR2 is YFSETQ. Here the CDR3 reads CASSSLGRGTEAFF. DNA for the CDR3: TGCGCCAGCAGCTCCCTGGGCAGGGGCACTGAAGCTTTCTTT.

The rearrangement joins TRBV5-4 to TRBJ2-1, with D perhaps TRBD1 or TRBD2 (5 bases each). The CDR3 is 16 residues long. Germline CDR1 reads SGHNT; CDR2 reads YYREEE (reference sequence). The V and J ends lost 3 bases and 4 bases respectively, with 17 bases between them. The CDR3 sequence: CASSWDAGSLYNEQFF. In DNA, the CDR3 is TGTGCCAGCAGCTGGGACGCAGGGTCCCTGTACAATGAGCAGTTCTTC.

This chain links TRBV30 with TRBJ1-2; 7 bases align to TRBD1. J gave up 4 bases and V 3 bases, and 5 bases lay outside the gene matches. The CDR3 consists of 13 residues. Germline V gives CDR1 GTSNPN, CDR2 SVGIG (reference sequence). CDR3: CAWRRDRPYGYTF. In nucleotides, the CDR3 is TGTGCCTGGAGGCGGGACAGACCCTATGGCTACACCTTC.

The chain has TRBV7-9 and TRBJ2-1, with D maybe TRBD1 (6 bases). This CDR3 region has 16 residues. V was trimmed by 2 bases and J by 5 bases, leaving 16 bases between them. Germline V gene lookup returns CDR1 SEHNR and CDR2 FQNEAQ (reference sequence). The DNA for the CDR3 is TGTGCCAGCAGCTTAAAGGGGACACCCACTAACAATGAGCAGTTCTTC. It is translated as CASSLKGTPTNNEQFF.

The genes are TRBV9 and TRBJ2-7; 12 positions match TRBD2. V was clipped by 6 bases and J by 7 bases; unmatched bases: 8. The CDR3 runs to 14 residues. From germline, CDR1 is SGDLS and CDR2 YYNGEE. CDR3 in DNA: TGTGCCAGCAACCTAGCGGGGGGGACGGGGGAGCAGTACTTC. As protein: CASNLAGGTGEQYF.

The V and J genes are TRBV11-2 and TRBJ2-4; a possible D gene is TRBD2 (6 bases). Germline V gene sequence: CDR1 SGHAT, CDR2 FQNNGV. The CDR3 loop spans 17 amino acids. V lost 0 bases, J lost 0 bases, and 12 bases lay in between. The CDR3 region is CASSLEGRRVAKNIQYF. The DNA for the CDR3 is TGTGCCAGCAGCTTAGAAGGCCGGAGGGTAGCCAAAAACATTCAGTACTTC.

This chain joins TRBV6-5 and TRBJ1-6; TRBD1 might be the D (5 bases). V was cut by 6 bases and J by 8 bases, with 17 bases left in between. CDR1 is MNHEY, CDR2 SVGAGI, per germline. The CDR3 loop spans 15 amino acids. The CDR3 region has the DNA TGTGCCAGCAGGCCAGAAGGGGCGGTCGATTCACCCCTCCACTTT. Protein: CASRPEGAVDSPLHF.

The J gene is TRBJ1-2, the V gene TRBV5-6; tentatively, D is TRBD1 (6 bases). This CDR3 is built from 15 residues. Germline lookup yields CDR1 SGHDT and CDR2 YYEEEE. Trimming removed 1 base at V and 4 bases at J, with 14 bases between. Written as DNA, the CDR3 is TGTGCCAGCAGCTTGCTTTCAGGGGCTGGCTATGGCTACACCTTC. This sequence encodes CASSLLSGAGYGYTF.

The genes are TRBV9 and TRBJ1-1; 9 bases agree with TRBD1. The CDR3 totals 14 residues. The V and J ends lost 4 bases and 2 bases, in that order; junction bases with no gene match: 3. Germline V gene data show CDR1 as SGDLS and CDR2 as YYNGEE. The CDR3 is CASSLGQGNTEAFF. The CDR3 coding sequence is TGTGCCAGCAGCCTGGGACAGGGCAACACTGAAGCTTTCTTT.

This chain connects TRBV19 to TRBJ2-2; D may be TRBD1 or TRBD2 (6 bases each). The CDR3 is made up of 18 amino acids. Trimming removed 0 bases at V and 6 bases at J, with 20 bases between. Per the germline V gene, CDR1 is LNHDA and CDR2 is SQIVND (reference sequence). The CDR3, as DNA: TGTGCCAGTAGTATAGATCGGTTGGGGGGCGATAGTCCCGGGGAGCTGTTTTTT. It translates to CASSIDRLGGDSPGELFF.

V usage is TRBV19 and J usage is TRBJ1-2; 9 bases match TRBD1. This CDR3 region has 16 residues. J lost 8 bases, V lost 7 bases, and 17 bases had no gene match. Germline values: CDR1 LNHDA, CDR2 SQIVND (reference sequence). The DNA for the CDR3 is TGTGCCAGTACCCCAGGGGGGGGACAGGGAATAGGCGGCTACACCTTC. Encoded protein: CASTPGGGQGIGGYTF.

The chain has TRBV7-6 and TRBJ1-2, with 7 bases aligning to TRBD1. The CDR3 spans 16 residues. CDR1 SGHVS and CDR2 FNYEAQ come from the germline V gene. The V and J ends lost 5 bases and 6 bases, in that order; junction bases with no gene match: 15. The CDR3 nucleotides read TGTGCCAGCAGCGCCAACCCCGCAGGGACAGAGAATGGCTACACCTTC. Protein: CASSANPAGTENGYTF.

Remarks on this clone: A read error may account for a junction end that differs from germline. V gene TRBV28 combines with J gene TRBJ1-1; no clear D. This CDR3 spans 13 amino acids. The germline gives CDR1 MDHEN, CDR2 SYDVKM. The CDR3 is CTSSLDGRSEAFF. The CDR3 coding sequence is TGTACCAGCAGTTTGGATGGTCGAAGTGAAGCTTTCTTT.

The chain employs TRBV19 and TRBJ1-1; a weak D match, TRBD1 (6 bases). The V end was cut by 6 bases, the J end by 6 bases, with 14 bases between. The CDR3 length is 13 residues. Germline values: CDR1 LNHDA, CDR2 SQIVND (reference sequence). The CDR3 loop is CASRPRGGPEAFF. DNA of the CDR3: TGTGCCAGTAGACCTAGGGGGGGCCCTGAAGCTTTCTTT.

The J gene is TRBJ1-1, the V gene TRBV27; D is uncertain. The germline gives CDR1 MNHEY, CDR2 SMNVEV (reference sequence). There are 14 residues in the CDR3. Trimming cost V 2 bases and J 1 base, with 8 bases left between them. CDR3 sequence (DNA): TGTGCCAGCAGTTTAGGTGGCGGGAACACTGAAGCTTTCTTT. Translation: CASSLGGGNTEAFF.

The chain combines TRBV5-1 with TRBJ1-4; the match to TRBD1 covers 7 bases. The CDR3 runs to 14 residues. Germline V gives CDR1 SGHRS, CDR2 YFSETQ. V was clipped by 4 bases and J by 7 bases; unmatched bases: 7. CDR3 in amino acids: CASSPGTAIEKLFF. CDR3 sequence (DNA): TGCGCCAGCAGCCCCGGGACAGCGATTGAAAAACTGTTTTTT.